The clone carrying this TCR beta chain was seen only once. What it recognizes is unknown. The CDR3 runs 14 residues. V was trimmed by 0 bases and J by 8 bases, leaving 10 bases between them. CDR1 SGHAT and CDR2 FQNNGV come from the germline V gene. Amplification of TCR beta CDR3 regions used RNA as the template. Researchers ran a first-round RT-PCR on the TCR CDR3 using the HTBI primer set. Each CDR3 protein is one row after TCRdb ran MiXCR on the multiplex PCR reads. The top ten hold about 45% of the sample, which has more than 500,000 distinct CDR3 sequences, about 46% seen once. The sample originates from a study of T cells in Graves' hyperthyroidism and ophthalmopathy. Regarding the study as a whole: The blood repertoire included most of the expanded thyroid clonotypes above 0.001. Ophthalmopathy prediction by the model preceded onset by a median approximately 5.9 months. From stable hyperthyroidism, ophthalmopathy was separated by a 13 V-J model.

Lactation, pregnancy, other autoimmune disease or uncontrolled infection excluded patients. The sample comprised peripheral blood or thyroid tissue (not recorded which). The chain couples TRBV11-2 to TRBJ1-4; a weak D match, TRBD1 (6 bases). The clonotype was recovered from an adult woman with Graves' disease, either hyperthyroidism or ophthalmopathy (not recorded which). In nucleotides, the CDR3 is TGTGCCAGCAGCTTAGAACAGGGTGGCGAAAAACTGTTTTTT. Translating gives CASSLEQGGEKLFF. Variable domain in full (rest from reference TRBV11-2 and TRBJ1-4): EAGVAQSPRYKIIEKRQSVAFWCNPISGHATLYWYQQILGQGPKLLIQFQNNGVVDDSQLPKDRFSAERLKGVDSTLKIQPAKLEDSAVYLCASSLEQGGEKLFFGSGTQLSVL.